These T cell receptor beta chains were read from a single sample in a study of T-cell reconstitution after alpha-beta-depleted transplantation in children. TCRdb re-called the PCR reads through MiXCR, storing one row per CDR3 protein. Seen here are a few hundred thousand distinct CDR3 sequences, 27% observed once, and the top ten hold approximately 33%. Here the sequenced sample was PBMCs, taken before TCRalphabeta/CD19-depleted stem cell transplant. The receptor set was obtained from a boy younger than two with Wiskott-Aldrich syndrome, due to receive a stem cell transplant. CDR3s include the opening cysteine and the closing phenylalanine or tryptophan. Fields, in order: D gene, CDR3 length, J gene, clone size, V gene, CDR3 protein, CDR3 DNA. The D gene is left open where the match is weak. Size values are once, few and many counts, or a class for expanded clones, and some rows have none.

TRBD2 16 TRBJ2-1 few TRBV5-6 CASSLAVQREGREQFF TGTGCCAGCAGCTTGGCCGTGCAGCGGGAGGGCCGGGAGCAGTTCTTC
TRBD2 14 TRBJ2-7 NA TRBV18 CASSEGRGSYEQYF TGTGCCAGCTCAGAGGGGAGGGGCTCCTACGAGCAGTACTTC
NA 15 TRBJ2-5 NA TRBV14 CASSQIRLGGETQYF TGTGCCAGCAGCCAGATCAGACTAGGGGGAGAGACCCAGTACTTC
NA 14 TRBJ1-5 few TRBV18 CASSQAYSNQPQHF TGTGCCAGCTCCCAGGCCTATAGCAATCAGCCCCAGCATTTT
NA 19 TRBJ2-1 NA TRBV19 CASSPRPRQGSGGGNEQFF TGTGCCAGTAGTCCACGACCGAGACAGGGCTCGGGAGGTGGCAATGAGCAGTTCTTC
NA 11 TRBJ2-3 NA TRBV30 CAWSRGDTQYF TGTGCCTGGAGTAGAGGAGATACGCAGTATTTT
NA 14 TRBJ1-4 once TRBV4-1 CASSQEWVDRKLFF TGCGCCAGCAGCCAAGAATGGGTTGATAGAAAACTGTTTTTT
NA 15 TRBJ2-2 few TRBV5-1 CASSVLSGQTGELFF TGCGCCAGCAGCGTTCTGTCCGGACAGACCGGGGAGCTGTTTTTT
NA 14 TRBJ2-1 NA TRBV10-3 CAISASSDYNEQFF TGTGCCATCAGTGCTTCTAGCGACTACAATGAGCAGTTCTTC
NA 13 TRBJ2-1 NA TRBV15 CATSRDPSDEQFF TGTGCCACCAGCCGCGACCCCTCCGATGAGCAGTTCTTC
NA 13 TRBJ2-1 few TRBV4-1 CASSQDLWFEQFF TGCGCCAGCAGCCAAGATTTGTGGTTTGAGCAGTTCTTC
NA 14 TRBJ1-1 NA TRBV19 CASKLGRLNTEAFF TGTGCCAGTAAGTTGGGGCGGTTGAACACTGAAGCTTTCTTT
NA 14 TRBJ1-1 NA TRBV21-1 CASSKGRADTEAFF TGTGCCAGCAGCAAGGGCAGGGCCGACACTGAAGCTTTCTTT
TRBD2 14 TRBJ2-1 few TRBV20-1 CSAGVAGLYNEQFF TGCAGTGCTGGGGTAGCGGGACTTTACAATGAGCAGTTCTTC
NA 14 TRBJ2-7 NA TRBV2 CASSEEPWRVEQYF TGTGCCAGCAGTGAAGAGCCCTGGCGGGTCGAGCAGTACTTC
TRBD2 14 TRBJ2-1 NA TRBV28 CATRVAGAYNEQFF TGTGCCACCAGGGTAGCGGGAGCCTACAATGAGCAGTTCTTC
NA 13 TRBJ2-7 NA TRBV28 CASTQIKVGEQYF TGTGCCAGCACCCAGATTAAGGTGGGCGAGCAGTACTTC
NA 15 TRBJ2-2 few TRBV10-3 CAISEGQRNTGELFF TGTGCCATCAGTGAGGGCCAGCGAAACACCGGGGAGCTGTTTTTT
TRBD2 15 TRBJ2-1 few TRBV5-1 CASSFRAGDFNEQFF TGCGCCAGCAGCTTTCGAGCGGGAGACTTCAATGAGCAGTTCTTC
TRBD2 13 TRBJ2-1 NA TRBV10-3 CAIRSSNGGEQFF TGTGCCATCAGGTCTAGCAACGGGGGGGAGCAGTTCTTC
TRBD1 20 TRBJ2-1 once TRBV5-1 CASSLWLGTRGCGSYNEQFF TGCGCCAGCAGCTTGTGGCTTGGGACCAGGGGGTGTGGGTCCTACAATGAGCAGTTCTTC
TRBD1 15 TRBJ1-1 NA TRBV5-1 CASSGTGGWNTEAFF TGCGCCAGCAGCGGAACAGGGGGCTGGAACACTGAAGCTTTCTTT
TRBD2 15 TRBJ2-5 many TRBV20-1 CSAGPLAAYQETQYF TGCAGTGCTGGGCCCCTAGCGGCATACCAAGAGACCCAGTACTTC
TRBD1 16 TRBJ1-6 few TRBV6-5 CASSYSDRGRNSPLHF TGTGCCAGCAGTTACAGTGACAGGGGGAGGAATTCACCCCTCCACTTT
NA 14 TRBJ2-3 once TRBV5-1 CASRLAHRTDTQYF TGCGCCAGCAGATTGGCCCACCGCACAGATACGCAGTATTTT
NA 15 TRBJ2-1 NA TRBV5-6 CASSSSLSDYNEQFF TGTGCCAGCAGCTCTAGCCTAAGTGACTACAATGAGCAGTTCTTC
TRBD2 18 TRBJ2-1 once TRBV19 CASSTATSGTRTLNEQFF TGTGCCAGTAGTACTGCGACTAGCGGAACGCGCACCCTCAATGAGCAGTTCTTC
TRBD2 16 TRBJ2-5 few TRBV5-1 CASSLGEREIQETQYF TGCGCCAGCAGCTTGGGCGAGCGGGAGATTCAAGAGACCCAGTACTTC
NA 12 TRBJ1-2 few TRBV20-1 CSAIPSLYGYTF TGCAGTGCTATTCCTAGCCTCTATGGCTACACCTTC
NA 14 TRBJ1-2 NA TRBV7-9 CASSLVNGYYGYTF TGTGCCAGCAGCTTAGTGAACGGCTACTATGGCTACACCTTC
NA 14 TRBJ2-1 NA TRBV29-1 CSVEEASSYNEQFF TGCAGCGTTGAGGAGGCGTCCTCCTACAATGAGCAGTTCTTC
NA 12 TRBJ1-1 few TRBV10-3 CAISPTGKEAFF TGTGCCATCAGTCCAACAGGGAAAGAAGCTTTCTTT
TRBD1 14 TRBJ2-7 NA TRBV5-1 CASSAQGAVYEQYF TGCGCCAGCAGCGCCCAGGGGGCTGTCTACGAGCAGTACTTC
TRBD1 16 TRBJ2-7 NA TRBV5-1 CASSLVAGGAPYEQYF TGCGCCAGCAGCTTGGTGGCAGGGGGCGCCCCCTACGAGCAGTACTTC
NA 10 TRBJ2-7 NA TRBV20-1 CSATKQEQYF TGCAGTGCTACCAAGCAAGAGCAGTACTTC
TRBD2 16 TRBJ2-5 NA TRBV5-1 CASSRGLAGIVETQYF TGCGCCAGCAGCCGGGGACTAGCGGGAATAGTAGAGACCCAGTACTTC
NA 13 TRBJ2-7 few TRBV28 CASSRRSLYEQYF TGTGCCAGCAGCCGTCGGTCACTCTACGAGCAGTACTTC
NA 18 TRBJ2-6 NA TRBV9 CASSVVTGTLPGANVLTF TGTGCCAGCAGCGTAGTTACAGGAACTCTCCCTGGGGCCAACGTCCTGACTTTC
NA 17 TRBJ2-1 few TRBV5-1 CASSPYRTYFEYNEQFF TGCGCCAGCAGCCCGTACCGGACATACTTTGAGTACAATGAGCAGTTCTTC
NA 12 TRBJ2-1 few TRBV20-1 CSASDLGPEQFF TGCAGTGCTAGTGACCTCGGGCCCGAGCAGTTCTTC
NA 15 TRBJ2-1 few TRBV5-1 CASSLERALYNEQFF TGCGCCAGCAGCTTGGAGCGGGCGCTCTACAATGAGCAGTTCTTC
TRBD2 14 TRBJ2-5 NA TRBV30 CAWNGGGRKETQYF TGTGCCTGGAACGGTGGCGGGAGGAAAGAGACCCAGTACTTC
NA 13 TRBJ1-1 many TRBV7-2 CASSRDRNTEAFF TGTGCCAGCAGCCGTGACCGGAACACTGAAGCTTTCTTT
NA 13 TRBJ2-1 NA TRBV10-3 CAISEYLRVGEFF TGTGCCATCAGTGAGTACCTAAGGGTCGGGGAGTTCTTC